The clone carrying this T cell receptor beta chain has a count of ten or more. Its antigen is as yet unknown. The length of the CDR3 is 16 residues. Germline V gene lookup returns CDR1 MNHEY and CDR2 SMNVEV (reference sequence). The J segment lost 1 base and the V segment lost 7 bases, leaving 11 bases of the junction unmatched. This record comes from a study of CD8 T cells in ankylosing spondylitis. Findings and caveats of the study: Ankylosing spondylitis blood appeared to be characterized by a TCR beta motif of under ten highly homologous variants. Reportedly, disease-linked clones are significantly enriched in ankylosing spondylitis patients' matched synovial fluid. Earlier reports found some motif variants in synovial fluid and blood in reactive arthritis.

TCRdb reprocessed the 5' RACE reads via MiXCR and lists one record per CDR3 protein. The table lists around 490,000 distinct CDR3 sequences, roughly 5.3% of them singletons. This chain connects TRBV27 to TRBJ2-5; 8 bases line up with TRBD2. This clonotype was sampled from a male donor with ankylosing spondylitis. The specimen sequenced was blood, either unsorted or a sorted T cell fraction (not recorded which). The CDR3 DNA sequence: TGTGCCAGCATGGATCCGAGTGCGGGAGGCCAAGAGACCCAGTACTTC. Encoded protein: CASMDPSAGGQETQYF.